This T cell receptor (beta chain) appears in the sequencing data of a study of T-cell reconstitution after alpha-beta-depleted transplantation in children. With 4 bases clipped from V and 8 bases from J, the junction kept 12 bases outside the gene matches. Germline CDR1 DFQATT, CDR2 SNEGSKA (reference sequence). The CDR3 has 15 amino acids. Unique molecular identifiers were used to barcode this TCRbeta library. TCRdb called the PCR reads again in MiXCR, with one record for every CDR3 protein. This sample has some 190,000 distinct CDR3 sequences, with 8.5% to 14% found just once. Study results and caveats: Several hundred expanded graft clones reportedly gave rise to the alpha-beta T cells present about two months after transplant. At the one-year point after transplant, T-cell counts and TCRbeta diversity were found to come mostly from T cells that had been newly produced.

Concerning this clonotype: Its antigen is currently unknown.

The sample consisted of PBMCs, taken before TCRalphabeta/CD19-depleted stem cell transplant. The rearrangement links TRBV20-1 to TRBJ2-3; 10 nucleotides line up with TRBD2. The clonotype comes from a boy aged 2 to 9 with acute myeloid leukemia, due to receive a stem cell transplant. CDR3 nucleotides: TGCAGTGCTATCGGTCTAGCGGGGGTTAGAGGTACGCAGTATTTT. Its translation: CSAIGLAGVRGTQYF.